The clone carrying this TCR beta chain came up a few times. This sample is drawn from a study of blood T cell repertoires in COVID-19. Study information: The origin of the acute and convalescent COVID-19 samples was the United States, Italy and Spain. From T cells, B-cell-depleted T cells, or PBMCs came the material, which was cDNA or gDNA.

Trimming at V came to 5 bases and at J to 6 bases, leaving 5 bases not matched to a gene. CDR1 and CDR2 from the germline V gene are LNHDA and SQIVND (reference sequence). The CDR3 contains 14 residues. In the original workflow: Researchers report that nucleated cell counts were estimated from reference gene primer amplification. Some clones are missing from TCRdb's copy, which holds only in-frame ones; the method was immunoSEQ multiplex PCR. Clonal size and the V and J genes are those of that table, whereas D and trimming came from the DNA. The table lists 40,000 or so clones, more than 70% of them singletons, with approximately 4.1% in the top ten.

The chain carries TRBV19 and TRBJ2-1; TRBD1 matches 9 bases. The sequence derives from a man in his fifties or sixties with acute or convalescent COVID-19. The specimen was peripheral blood. The CDR3 here is CASSGQGRANEQFF. The CDR3 coding sequence is TGTGCCAGTAGTGGACAGGGGAGGGCCAATGAGCAGTTCTTC. Supplemented by reference TRBV19 and TRBJ2-1, the full variable domain reads DGGITQSPKYLFRKEGQNVTLSCEQNLNHDAMYWYRQDPGQGLRLIYYSQIVNDFQKGDIAEGYSVSREKKESFPLTVTSAQKNPTAFYLCASSGQGRANEQFFGPGTRLTVL.